What follows are 9 T cell receptor beta chains derived from one specimen sequenced in a study of T cell therapy after organ transplantation. Assay used: immunoSEQ multiplex PCR; TCRdb lists only in-frame clones, some missing. Of roughly 15,000 clones listed, 65% to 90% are singletons. These receptors lack a known antigen. Time point in this sample: 20-29 weeks after completion of therapy. The sample here was CD8+ T cells from blood, taken after autologous CMV-specific T cell therapy. These receptors were collected from a human patient who had received a solid organ transplant and had CMV disease. Some of these T cells may belong to the graft donor.

This rearrangement joins TRBV6-4 to TRBJ2-7; 8 bases align to TRBD1. CDR3 length equals 15 residues. With 6 bases clipped from V and 2 bases from J, the junction kept 9 bases outside the gene matches. Germline values: CDR1 MRHNA, CDR2 SNTAGT. The CDR3 reads CASSVGQGSAYEQYF. The CDR3 region has the DNA TGTGCCAGCAGCGTCGGACAGGGTTCGGCCTACGAGCAGTACTTC.

The J gene is TRBJ2-7, the V gene TRBV19; a weak D match, TRBD1 (6 bases). Germline CDR1 and CDR2: LNHDA and SQIVND (reference sequence). This CDR3 spans 15 amino acids. V was trimmed by 3 bases and J by 7 bases, leaving 19 bases between them. The CDR3 here is CASSMGAGLRGEQYF. The CDR3 bases are TGTGCCAGTAGTATGGGGGCAGGGCTAAGAGGTGAGCAGTACTTC. Complete variable domain (other parts from reference TRBV19 and TRBJ2-7): DGGITQSPKYLFRKEGQNVTLSCEQNLNHDAMYWYRQDPGQGLRLIYYSQIVNDFQKGDIAEGYSVSREKKESFPLTVTSAQKNPTAFYLCASSMGAGLRGEQYFGPGTRLTVT.

The CDR3 DNA reads as TGTGCCAGCAGGAGGCGGACAGGGTCGGTAAAGGGCACCGGGGAGCTGTTTTTT. This gives the protein CASRRRTGSVKGTGELFF. The chain is built from TRBV2 and TRBJ2-2, with 8 bases identical to TRBD1. The trim removed 6 bases at V and 4 bases at J, leaving 16 bases unmatched. The CDR3 is 18 residues long. Germline V gene lookup returns CDR1 SNHLY and CDR2 FYNNEI. Together with reference TRBV2 and TRBJ2-2, the CDR3 gives the full variable domain: EPEVTQTPSHQVTQMGQEVILRCVPISNHLYFYWYRQILGQKVEFLVSFYNNEISEKSEIFDDQFSVERPDGSNFTLKIRSTKLEDSAMYFCASRRRTGSVKGTGELFFGEGSRLTVL.

The chain carries TRBV7-9 and TRBJ2-3; D gene unclear. The CDR3 is made up of 15 amino acids. V lost 5 bases and J 3 bases, leaving 15 bases between the germline ends. Germline values: CDR1 SEHNR, CDR2 FQNEAQ (reference sequence). The CDR3 is CASSPPGVSTDTQYF. The CDR3 DNA reads TGTGCCAGCAGCCCCCCTGGAGTTTCAACAGATACGCAGTATTTT.

The V and J genes are TRBV9 and TRBJ1-1; D unclear. CDR1 SGDLS and CDR2 YYNGEE come from the germline V gene. The CDR3 is 14 amino acids. V lost 3 bases and J lost 1, with 10 bases in between. The CDR3: CASSATGSNTEAFF. The CDR3, as DNA: TGTGCCAGCAGCGCCACGGGTTCGAACACTGAAGCTTTCTTT.

The chain uses TRBV5-6 and TRBJ2-5; 14 nucleotides align to TRBD2. This CDR3 is 15 amino acids long. Trimming at V came to 6 bases and at J to 6 bases, leaving 7 bases not matched to a gene. Per germline, CDR1 SGHDT and CDR2 YYEEEE. This CDR3 is CASIYGTSGSQTQYF. CDR3 DNA: TGTGCCAGCATCTACGGGACTAGCGGGAGTCAGACCCAGTACTTC.

The chain recombines TRBV19 with TRBJ1-5, with a tentative D call TRBD1 (5 bases). The CDR3 consists of 19 residues. Germline V gene sequence: CDR1 LNHDA, CDR2 SQIVND (reference sequence). Between the trimmed V and J ends, which lost 1 base and 8 bases, there was a span of 27 bases. CDR3 sequence: CASSIGAGTTGPIMKPQHF. The CDR3 region has the DNA TGTGCCAGTAGTATAGGGGCCGGGACCACGGGCCCTATTATGAAGCCCCAGCATTTT.

The rearrangement uses TRBV6-5 and TRBJ2-1; D might be TRBD2 (5 bases). CDR1 is MNHEY and CDR2 is SVGAGI in the germline V gene. The V and J ends lost 2 bases and 1 base respectively, with 9 bases between them. CDR3 length: 15 residues. CDR3 region: CASSYERTSYNEQFF. Here the CDR3 DNA reads TGTGCCAGCAGTTACGAGCGGACGTCCTACAATGAGCAGTTCTTC.

The rearrangement uses TRBV5-4 and TRBJ1-6; 8 bases are shared with TRBD1. CDR3 length: 14 amino acids. The germline V gene has CDR1 SGHNT and CDR2 YYREEE (reference sequence). With V trimmed by 0 bases and J by 7 bases, 0 bases remained unmatched. Here the CDR3 DNA reads TGTGCCAGCAGCTTGGGACAGGGGAATTCACCCCTCCACTTT. As protein: CASSLGQGNSPLHF. The variable domain in full, completed from reference TRBV5-4 and TRBJ1-6, reads ETGVTQSPTHLIKTRGQQVTLRCSSQSGHNTVSWYQQALGQGPQFIFQYYREEENGRGNFPPRFSGLQFPNYSSELNVNALELDDSALYLCASSLGQGNSPLHFGNGTRLTVT.